One and the same sample provided the 4 T cell receptor beta chains below, sequenced in a study of cytomegalovirus exposure and HLA in healthy donors. This table comes from immunoSEQ multiplex PCR, and its TCRdb copy is limited to in-frame clones, with some not included. Of roughly 80,000 clones listed, approximately 95% were seen once; the top ten hold roughly 2.1%. Specimen: PBMCs. These receptors all stem from a woman younger than 30 in good health and CMV-seronegative.

The CDR3 spells CASSIWGSGGAKEKLFF. CDR3 in DNA: TGTGCCAGTAGTATTTGGGGGTCAGGAGGGGCCAAGGAAAAACTGTTTTTT. This chain links TRBV19 with TRBJ1-4, with TRBD1 as a possible D gene (5 bases). CDR3 length: 17 residues. V shed 3 bases and J shed 8 bases, with 22 bases lying between them. CDR1 LNHDA and CDR2 SQIVND come from the germline V gene (reference sequence).

The chain links TRBV6-6 to TRBJ1-4; D not certain. V lost 4 bases and J lost 0, with 9 bases in between. The CDR3 is 15 amino acids. In germline, CDR1 is MNHNY, CDR2 SVGAGI (reference sequence). CDR3 coding DNA: TGTGCCAGCAGTTTCGGAGACGCAACTAATGAAAAACTGTTTTTT. Its translation: CASSFGDATNEKLFF.

J is TRBJ2-1 and V is TRBV28; 8 bases fit TRBD1. Germline assignment: CDR1 MDHEN and CDR2 SYDVKM. The CDR3 sequence is 20 residues long. The ends lost 4 bases at V and 0 bases at J; junction bases unmatched: 17. The DNA of the CDR3 is TGTGCCAGCAGTTGGGACCGGGACAGGCGGCCCCCCGGCTCCTACAATGAGCAGTTCTTC. Protein: CASSWDRDRRPPGSYNEQFF.

The chain links TRBV5-4 to TRBJ2-2, with 7 bases matching TRBD1. Trimming removed 2 bases from V and 2 bases from J; junction bases left unmatched: 9. The CDR3 spans 17 residues. The germline CDR1 and CDR2 sequences are SGHNT and YYREEE (reference sequence). The CDR3 reads CASSFGNRGSNTGELFF. Written as DNA, the CDR3 is TGTGCCAGCAGCTTCGGGAACAGGGGTTCCAACACCGGGGAGCTGTTTTTT. Drawing the rest from reference TRBV5-4 and TRBJ2-2, the complete variable domain is ETGVTQSPTHLIKTRGQQVTLRCSSQSGHNTVSWYQQALGQGPQFIFQYYREEENGRGNFPPRFSGLQFPNYSSELNVNALELDDSALYLCASSFGNRGSNTGELFFGEGSRLTVL.